The clone carrying this TCR beta chain was detected only a few times. Its target is not known. This sample is drawn from a study of early T cells in non-severe SARS-CoV-2 infection. General study results and limits: Private and CD4 specificities were missed by VDJdb matching, which favored anti-spike CD8 responses.

Germline V gene sequence: CDR1 KGHSH, CDR2 LQKENI. Trimming stripped 0 bases from V and 8 bases from J, with 8 bases between. CDR3 size: 13 residues. One entry per CDR3 protein, called by TCRdb with MiXCR from the 5' RACE reads. The data hold around 92,000 distinct CDR3 sequences, with approximately 11% observed a single time. What was sequenced was whole blood. The V gene is TRBV18, the J gene TRBJ2-1; a possible D gene is TRBD2 (5 bases). The source of this sequence is an adult who was a healthcare worker with PCR-confirmed SARS-CoV-2 infection or an uninfected control (not recorded which). CDR3: CASSPPPGDEQFF. The CDR3 nucleotides are TGTGCCAGCTCACCACCCCCCGGGGATGAGCAGTTCTTC.